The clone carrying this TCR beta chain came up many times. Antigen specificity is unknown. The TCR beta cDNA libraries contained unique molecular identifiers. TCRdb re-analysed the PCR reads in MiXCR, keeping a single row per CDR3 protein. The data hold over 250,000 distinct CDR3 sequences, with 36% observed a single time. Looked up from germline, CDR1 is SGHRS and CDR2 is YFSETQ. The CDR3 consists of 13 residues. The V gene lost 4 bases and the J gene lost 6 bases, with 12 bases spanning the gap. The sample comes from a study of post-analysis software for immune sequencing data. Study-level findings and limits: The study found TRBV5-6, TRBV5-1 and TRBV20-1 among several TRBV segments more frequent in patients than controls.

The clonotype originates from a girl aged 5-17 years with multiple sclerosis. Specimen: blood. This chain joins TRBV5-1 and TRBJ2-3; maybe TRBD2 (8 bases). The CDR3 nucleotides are TGCGCCAGCAGCCGGGAGGGGGCTGATACGCAGTATTTT. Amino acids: CASSREGADTQYF.